This T cell receptor (beta chain) was recorded in a study of cytotoxic CD8 clonotypes in ibrutinib-treated CLL. The germline V and J ends were trimmed by 3 bases and 2 bases, with 11 bases remaining between them. The CDR3 totals 15 residues. Germline V gene lookup returns CDR1 LNHDA and CDR2 SQIVND (reference sequence). The planned depth of sequencing spanned 1 in 200,000 to 1 in 1 million T cells. Data came from immunoSEQ multiplex PCR; TCRdb stores just in-frame clones and leaves some out. Of about 130,000 clones listed, about 79% are singletons. The sample consisted of PBMCs, taken after 12 months of ibrutinib treatment. The source of this sequence is a human donor with chronic lymphocytic leukemia. The gene calls are TRBV19 and TRBJ1-5; tentatively, D is TRBD1 (6 bases). Here the CDR3 reads CASSMLQGGNQPQHF. The CDR3 bases are TGTGCCAGTAGTATGTTACAGGGTGGCAATCAGCCCCAGCATTTT.